The clone carrying this T cell receptor (beta chain) appeared many times. Its antigen is still unknown. This CDR3 has 15 amino acids. Germline V gene lookup returns CDR1 SGHKS and CDR2 YYEKEE (reference sequence). The V gene lost 4 bases and the J gene lost 0 bases, with 12 bases spanning the gap. The entry originates in a study of T cells after yellow fever vaccination. Notes on the study in general: Peak timing came faster in the weaker secondary response, day 5 versus 15. Most clones from primary vaccination resurfaced after the booster (around 97% CD4, around 90% CD8). A small proportion of clonotypes was detected in both the CD4 and CD8 compartments.

MiXCR was run by TCRdb on the 5' RACE reads, yielding one entry per CDR3 protein. The sample records some 300,000 distinct CDR3 sequences, 8.7% being singletons. The sequence was collected from a man aged 18 to 35 who received the YFV17D yellow fever vaccine. The chain combines TRBV5-5 with TRBJ2-3; D uncertain. The sequencing used CD4+ T cells sorted from PBMCs, collected 5 days after the yellow fever booster vaccination. The CDR3 DNA reads TGTGCCAGCAGCCGGGCTGTGGGAAGCACAGATACGCAGTATTTT. Amino acids: CASSRAVGSTDTQYF.